Here is one T cell receptor (beta chain) with its context. No antigen is known for it. These data originate in a study of T cell responses to AZD1222 COVID-19 vaccine. Only in-frame clones appear in the TCRdb table, and some are missing; sequencing was by immunoSEQ multiplex PCR. The sample records approximately 100,000 clones, over 80% being singletons. Trimming pared 10 bases from V and 3 bases from J, leaving 18 bases between. The CDR3 runs to 14 residues. Per the germline V gene, CDR1 is MNHEY and CDR2 is SVGAGI. Study-wide points: Nearly half of spike-specific TCRs reportedly target variant regions that are unmutated in the B.1.351 and B.1.1.7 variants.

This clonotype originated in an adult in good health. The source was peripheral blood, collected on day 0 of AZD1222 vaccination. The chain is built from TRBV6-5 and TRBJ1-2; no reliable D call. CDR3 in DNA: TGTGCCACCCGTCCCCCCGGGATCGACTATGGCTACACCTTC. It is translated as CATRPPGIDYGYTF.